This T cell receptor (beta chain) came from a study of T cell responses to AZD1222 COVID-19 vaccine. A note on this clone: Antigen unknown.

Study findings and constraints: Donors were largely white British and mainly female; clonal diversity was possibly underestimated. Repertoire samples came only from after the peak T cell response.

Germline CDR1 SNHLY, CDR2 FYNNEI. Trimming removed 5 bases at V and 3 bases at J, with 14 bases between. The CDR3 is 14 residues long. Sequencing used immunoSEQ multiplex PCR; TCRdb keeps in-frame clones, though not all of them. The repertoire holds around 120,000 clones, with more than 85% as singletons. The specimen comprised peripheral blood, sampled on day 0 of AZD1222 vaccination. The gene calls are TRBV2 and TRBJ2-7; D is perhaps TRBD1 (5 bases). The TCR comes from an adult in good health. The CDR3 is CASSRQGIVYEQYF. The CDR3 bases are TGTGCCAGCAGTCGCCAGGGAATAGTCTACGAGCAGTACTTC.